The rows below give T cell receptor beta chains drawn from one sample of a study of regulatory T cells in long-lasting Graves disease. TCRdb recomputed calls from the multiplex PCR reads with MiXCR, one row per CDR3 protein. The sample has approximately 540,000 distinct CDR3 sequences, 9.5% to 15% seen once. In addition, the sample was reused for a study of T cells in Graves' hyperthyroidism and ophthalmopathy.

This specimen was peripheral blood mononuclear cells (PBMCs), taken at new diagnosis, from a patient treated with antithyroid drugs. Receptors originate from a woman in her twenties or thirties with Graves disease. The conserved cysteine and the conserved F or W are not part of the CDR3 here. Fields, in order: J gene, V gene, CDR3 protein.

TRBJ1-6 TRBV6-5 ASSYSTGGLPYNSPLH
TRBJ1-2 TRBV19 ASISTGYNGYT
TRBJ2-7 TRBV18 ASSPGAIQGSYEQY
TRBJ2-1 TRBV6-2/TRBV6-3 AAVQGMASGRTYNEQF
TRBJ1-4 TRBV12-3/TRBV12-4 ASSYLTRGRGEKLF
TRBJ2-5 TRBV6-1 ASRALTGPQETQY
TRBJ2-7 TRBV7-2 ASSLVRGNDEQY
TRBJ2-1 TRBV20-1 SAPPGLDVREQF
TRBJ2-7 TRBV11-1 ASSRRDRGSYEQY
TRBJ1-5 TRBV6-1 ASSPRTGRNQPQH
TRBJ2-1 TRBV19 ASSRGQGVHEQF
TRBJ1-2 TRBV27 ASRGVGSDYGYT
TRBJ2-3 TRBV30 AWSEPGLAGRGRTDTQY
TRBJ2-1 TRBV20-1 SARQGGISHNEQF
TRBJ2-1 TRBV2 ASRKSRRNEQF
TRBJ2-3 TRBV7-9 ASSSMGLAGTDTQY
TRBJ2-3 TRBV11-2 ASSRGLAGGLGSNTQY
TRBJ1-2 TRBV6-2/TRBV6-3 ASSYGPGTEVDGYT
TRBJ1-1 TRBV27 ASSTGTVNTEAF
TRBJ1-2 TRBV7-2 ASRHSGTGGLKGYT
TRBJ2-5 TRBV20-1 SASSAGGGETQY
TRBJ2-7 TRBV29-1 SVEYRDSYEQY
TRBJ2-7 TRBV24-1 ATSDSSSGSMYEQY
TRBJ1-2 TRBV5-1 ASQSGTGGLGYT
TRBJ2-3 TRBV11-2 ASSPGLAPSTDTQY
TRBJ2-2 TRBV11-1 ASSLAGAYTGELF
TRBJ2-7 TRBV7-9 ASSSSDREDEQY
TRBJ1-5 TRBV10-3 AISDRGQQGGPPQH
TRBJ2-1 TRBV11-3 ASRLTSGGNNEQF
TRBJ1-4 TRBV28 ASSLASGLVEKLF
TRBJ2-1 TRBV2 ASTPTSGSYNEQF
TRBJ1-4 TRBV11-2 ASSSPRGHNQLGNEKLF
TRBJ2-7 TRBV20-1 SATRSGITYEQY
TRBJ2-7 TRBV20-1 SARDPGREASGSDEQY
TRBJ1-5 TRBV6-5 ASSYQATGVQPQH
TRBJ1-2 TRBV27 ASRGDYGYT
TRBJ2-7 TRBV28 ASSMLGWARYEQY
TRBJ2-1 TRBV7-9 ASSFGTSGRPQSYNEQF
TRBJ2-7 TRBV19 ASSIMPGDTYEQY
TRBJ2-5 TRBV11-2 ASSLSEGRFGMETQY